Listed here are 25 T cell receptor beta chains from one sample, sequenced in a study of human T cells and chemical hapten exposure. TCRdb passed the RACE reads through MiXCR, listing each CDR3 protein once. The sample shows more than 250,000 distinct CDR3 sequences, about 8.1% of them seen only once. As to time point: pre-sensitization, week 0. Treatment described: therapeutic diphenylcyclopropenone sensitization with weekly scalp DPC. Sequenced material: whole blood, taken in connection with sensitization to the hapten diphenylcyclopropenone (DPC). These receptors came from a woman between 40 and 55 years old with alopecia areata. Some clones in this sample may be carry-over from other donors' samples.

The gene calls are TRBV3-1 and TRBJ2-1; weak D call: TRBD2 (6 bases). V lost 11 bases to trimming and J lost 6 bases, with 8 bases between them. CDR3 length: 10 residues. The germline V gene encodes CDR1 LGHDT and CDR2 YNNKEL (reference sequence). The CDR3 sequence is CAAGSNEQFF. CDR3 nucleotide sequence: TGTGCCGCCGGGAGCAATGAGCAGTTCTTC.

This clonotype turned up a few times. The V call is TRBV3-1, the J call TRBJ2-1; D is unclear. The CDR3 is made up of 12 amino acids. The germline CDR1 and CDR2 sequences are LGHDT and YNNKEL (reference sequence). The V end was cut by 3 bases, the J end by 8 bases, with 8 bases between. CDR3 region: CASSHLGDEQFF. The CDR3 nucleotides are TGTGCCAGCAGCCACCTGGGCGATGAGCAGTTCTTC.

Many counts were recorded for this clonotype. The CDR3 DNA is TGTGCCAGCAGCGAGACTAGCGGGAGGGCTCTCACAGATACGCAGTATTTT. Protein sequence: CASSETSGRALTDTQYF. The V call is TRBV9, the J call TRBJ2-3, with TRBD2 matching over 14 bases. Germline CDR1 reads SGDLS; CDR2 reads YYNGEE. J lost 2 bases, V lost 3 bases, and 5 bases had no gene match. This CDR3 is 17 amino acids long.

The J gene is TRBJ2-2, the V gene TRBV7-8, with TRBD1 matching 7 bases. V lost 8 bases to trimming and J lost 1 base; unmatched junction nucleotides: 10. The V gene's germline CDR1 is SGHVS and CDR2 FQNEAQ. The CDR3 contains 16 residues. CDR3 amino acids: CASRLARGQNTGELFF. The CDR3 DNA reads as TGTGCCAGCCGACTCGCGAGGGGGCAGAACACCGGGGAGCTGTTTTTT.

The rearrangement links TRBV7-2 to TRBJ1-3; 8 nucleotides agree with TRBD1. CDR1 is SGHTA, CDR2 FQGNSA, per germline. V lost 2 bases, J lost 0 bases, and 3 bases stayed unmatched. The CDR3 runs to 16 residues. As DNA, the CDR3 is TGTGCCAGCAGCTTACAGGGGGCGGTCTCTGGAAACACCATATATTTT. It specifies CASSLQGAVSGNTIYF.

This clonotype was seen a handful of times. The CDR3 bases are TGTGCCAGCAGTCTCCCTCAGCTAGGGGGCCTGTACAATGAGCAGTTCTTC. It codes for CASSLPQLGGLYNEQFF. The chain links TRBV27 to TRBJ2-1, with 7 bases lining up with TRBD1. The CDR3 is 17 residues long. J lost 4 bases, V lost 5 bases, and 14 bases had no gene match. CDR1 and CDR2 from the germline V gene are MNHEY and SMNVEV (reference sequence).

The chain's CDR3 is CASSFDANGQFF. In DNA, the CDR3 is TGTGCCAGCAGCTTCGACGCGAACGGGCAGTTCTTC. V usage is TRBV7-9 and J usage is TRBJ2-1; D is uncertain. This CDR3 has 12 amino acids. Germline lookup yields CDR1 SEHNR and CDR2 FQNEAQ (reference sequence). V shed 3 bases and J shed 12 bases, with 12 bases lying between them.

There are a few counts of this clonotype. The chain employs TRBV6-5 and TRBJ1-1; TRBD1 aligns across 7 bases. The ends lost 6 bases at V and 7 bases at J; junction bases unmatched: 8. This CDR3 spans 13 amino acids. CDR1 is MNHEY and CDR2 is SVGAGI in the germline V gene. The CDR3, as DNA: TGTGCCAGCAGCCAGACAGGGAACGGTGAAGCTTTCTTT. Amino acid sequence: CASSQTGNGEAFF.

The chain employs TRBV27 and TRBJ1-1, with a possible D match to TRBD1 (5 bases). V was clipped by 0 bases and J by 4 bases, with 12 bases between them. The CDR3 totals 15 residues. Germline V CDR1 and CDR2: MNHEY, SMNVEV (reference sequence). In DNA, the CDR3 is TGTGCCAGCAGTTTATCCACGCAGGGTGTCACTGAAGCTTTCTTT. Its protein is CASSLSTQGVTEAFF.

This clonotype was counted a few times. The chain joins TRBV20-1 to TRBJ2-3; D gene unclear. Germline assignment: CDR1 DFQATT and CDR2 SNEGSKA (reference sequence). CDR3 length: 14 residues. V was shortened by 3 bases and J by 4 bases, with 14 bases between the two germline ends. CDR3 bases: TGCAGTGCTAGTGGAACCCAGACGCCAGATACGCAGTATTTT. It yields the protein CSASGTQTPDTQYF.

This clonotype was picked up a small number of times. The genes are TRBV5-4 and TRBJ1-6; the D is unclear. The CDR3 loop spans 14 amino acids. The germline V gene has CDR1 SGHNT and CDR2 YYREEE (reference sequence). Trimming removed 1 base at V and 6 bases at J, with 8 bases between. For the CDR3, the DNA is TGTGCCAGCAGCTTGACAAATATTAATTCACCCCTCCACTTT. Translated: CASSLTNINSPLHF.

The chain employs TRBV20-1 and TRBJ1-6, with D perhaps TRBD1 (5 bases). Germline values: CDR1 DFQATT, CDR2 SNEGSKA (reference sequence). The CDR3 loop spans 14 amino acids. The germline V and J ends were trimmed by 2 bases and 6 bases, with 11 bases remaining between them. The CDR3 region has the DNA TGCAGTGCTAGATACAGGACTCCTAATTCACCCCTCCACTTT. Protein: CSARYRTPNSPLHF.

Points on this clonotype: At one end the junction does not follow the germline gene, possibly because of a read error. This chain joins TRBV7-7 and TRBJ2-5; D may be TRBD1 (5 bases). Germline CDR1 and CDR2: SSHAT and FNYEAQ (reference sequence). CDR3 length: 15 amino acids. The DNA of the CDR3 is TGTGCTAGCAGCTTCTCGACAGCCTCAAAAGAGACCCAGTACTTC. It translates to CASSFSTASKETQYF.

This chain joins TRBV20-1 and TRBJ1-1; D unresolved. The CDR3 length is 11 residues. Germline CDR1 DFQATT, CDR2 SNEGSKA (reference sequence). V gave up 3 bases and J gave up 7 bases, with 9 bases separating them. The CDR3 reads CSARGKFEAFF. DNA of the CDR3: TGCAGTGCTAGGGGAAAATTTGAAGCTTTCTTT.

This clonotype occurred a few times. The V and J genes are TRBV28 and TRBJ2-7; 7 nucleotides agree with TRBD1. The CDR3 totals 13 residues. Germline CDR1 is MDHEN and CDR2 is SYDVKM. Losses at the gene ends were 6 bases for V and 9 bases for J; bases not matched to a gene: 11. This CDR3 is CASSPGQEQVQYF. The CDR3 nucleotides are TGTGCCAGCAGCCCTGGACAGGAGCAAGTGCAGTACTTC.

This sequence joins TRBV15 and TRBJ2-5, with a tentative D call TRBD1 (6 bases). Looked up from germline, CDR1 is LNHNV and CDR2 is YYDKDF (reference sequence). Trimming pared 4 bases from V and 1 base from J, leaving 10 bases between. The length of the CDR3 is 14 residues. This chain's CDR3 is CATSTRQVQETQYF. CDR3 nucleotide sequence: TGTGCCACCAGCACGAGACAGGTCCAAGAGACCCAGTACTTC.

This clonotype appeared a few times. V usage is TRBV11-3 and J usage is TRBJ2-5; D is undetermined. The CDR3 sequence is 13 residues long. The V end was cut by 5 bases, the J end by 5 bases, with 12 bases between. Germline CDR1 and CDR2: SGHNT and YENEEA. The CDR3 is CASSPIPRETQYF. The CDR3 DNA is TGTGCCAGCAGCCCCATCCCACGGGAGACCCAGTACTTC.

This clonotype was detected ten times or more. Here the CDR3 reads CASSFRATKNIQYF. Here the CDR3 DNA reads TGTGCCAGCAGCTTTAGGGCCACCAAAAACATTCAGTACTTC. The V gene is TRBV7-2, the J gene TRBJ2-4, with D unclear. The CDR3 consists of 14 residues. The V end lost 3 bases, the J end lost 2 bases, and 8 bases lay between the germline ends. CDR1 SGHTA and CDR2 FQGNSA come from the germline V gene. The full variable domain, in which reference TRBV7-2 and TRBJ2-4 provide the parts outside the CDR3, is GAGVSQSPSNKVTEKGKDVELRCDPISGHTALYWYRQSLGQGLEFLIYFQGNSAPDKSGLPSDRFSAERTGGSVSTLTIQRTQQEDSAVYLCASSFRATKNIQYFGAGTRLSVL.

Ten or more counts support this clonotype. J is TRBJ1-2 and V is TRBV29-1, with D uncertain. Germline CDR1 reads SQVTM; CDR2 reads ANQGSEA. CDR3 size: 12 residues. V was pared by 4 bases and J by 4 bases, with 10 bases between. As DNA, the CDR3 is TGCAGCGTTGTAACGGGCTTCTATGGCTACACCTTC. Residues: CSVVTGFYGYTF.

This CDR3 is CASSLPGQGSYQETQYF. In DNA form, the CDR3 reads TGTGCCAGCAGCCTCCCGGGACAGGGGAGTTACCAAGAGACCCAGTACTTC. The chain is built from TRBV21-1 and TRBJ2-5; the DNA was not compared with TRBD1, the D call given in the table. TRBV21-1 is deemed a pseudogene. This CDR3 has 17 amino acids.

J is TRBJ2-1 and V is TRBV29-1; TRBD2 aligns across 13 bases. This CDR3 region has 14 residues. Germline CDR1 SQVTM, CDR2 ANQGSEA. With V trimmed by 4 bases and J by 8 bases, 5 bases remained unmatched. The CDR3 DNA is TGCAGCGTTGTTGGGACTAGCGGGATCGATGAGCAGTTCTTC. The encoded protein is CSVVGTSGIDEQFF.

This clonotype was seen ten or more times. The chain recombines TRBV11-1 with TRBJ2-7; the D is unclear. Between the trimmed V and J ends, which lost 2 bases and 6 bases, there was a span of 11 bases. Germline V gene data show CDR1 as SGHAT and CDR2 as FQDESV (reference sequence). The CDR3 has 13 amino acids. In DNA, the CDR3 is TGTGCCAGCAGCTTACATGTCATGAGCGAGCAGTACTTC. This sequence encodes CASSLHVMSEQYF.

This clonotype was detected only a few times. The genes are TRBV29-1 and TRBJ1-1; 7 bases are a match to TRBD1. The CDR3 runs 14 residues. After removal of 6 bases from V and 0 bases from J, the junction contained 7 bases not matched to a gene. Germline V gene sequence: CDR1 SQVTM, CDR2 ANQGSEA. In DNA, the CDR3 is TGCAGCGTCCATAGACAGGGTCTGAACACTGAAGCTTTCTTT. Its protein is CSVHRQGLNTEAFF.

This clonotype has just a few counts. The rearrangement links TRBV7-9 to TRBJ2-1, with 15 bases identical to TRBD2. Germline assignment: CDR1 SEHNR and CDR2 FQNEAQ (reference sequence). V dropped 6 bases and J dropped 10; count of bases not matched to a gene: 13. The CDR3 loop spans 17 amino acids. In DNA, the CDR3 is TGTGCCAGCAGGGGGACGGCCGGGACTAGCGGGAGGCGAGAGCAGTTCTTC. It yields the protein CASRGTAGTSGRREQFF.

V gene TRBV12-3 or TRBV12-4 combines with J gene TRBJ2-3; D is unresolved. This CDR3 comprises 14 residues. Trimming took 3 bases from V and 2 from J, leaving 9 bases between them. The CDR3: CASSLAHITDTQYF. DNA for the CDR3: TGTGCCAGCAGTTTGGCTCATATCACAGATACGCAGTATTTT.